This TCR beta chain was sequenced for a study of shared clonotypes between healthy human individuals. Study conclusions and caveats: Rarefaction indicated that sorted-subset sequencing remained incomplete although depth was large. Blood was the sole source, and tissue repertoires probably differ.

Every donor, a Caucasian adult, lived in Nashville, Tennessee. Regarding this clone: Its cognate antigen is unknown.

The test was conducted at deep level. Repertoires were generated with immunoSEQ multiplex PCR, while TCRdb's copy carries only in-frame clones and drops some. The data show 850,000 to 1,100,000 clones, approximately 75% seen once. The specimen sequenced was memory CD4+ T cells from PBMCs. Subset specified: CD45RA-negative fraction. This receptor was obtained from a young man in good health. Some clones in this sample may be carry-over from other donors' samples.

CDR3 sequence: CASVFSTDTQYF. The CDR3, as DNA: TGTGCCAGCGTCTTTAGCACAGATACGCAGTATTTT. The chain employs TRBV2 and TRBJ2-3; no definite D call. The CDR3 is 12 amino acids. Looked up from germline, CDR1 is SNHLY and CDR2 is FYNNEI. V was clipped by 8 bases and J by 0 bases, with 6 bases between them.